The source of this T cell receptor beta chain is a study of OX40 agonist ivuxolimab in advanced cancers. Study overall: Earlier anti-PD-1, anti-PD-L1 or anti-CTLA-4 therapy was permitted; about 44% had received some.

TCRdb's copy holds only in-frame clones and misses some; the assay was immunoSEQ multiplex PCR. Here the sample spans 70,000 or so clones, roughly 86% being singletons. Trimming removed 6 bases from V and 0 bases from J, with 6 bases in between. CDR3 length: 13 amino acids. Germline CDR1 and CDR2: MNHNS and SASEGT. The sample consisted of CD4+ or CD8+ T cells sorted from blood, taken in a trial of the OX40 agonist ivuxolimab. V is TRBV6-1 and J is TRBJ2-4; possibly TRBD1 for D (5 bases). This clonotype originated in an adult with an advanced solid tumor such as melanoma, head and neck, liver or kidney cancer. This CDR3 reads CASRDIAKNIQYF. As DNA, the CDR3 is TGTGCCAGCAGGGACATAGCCAAAAACATTCAGTACTTC.